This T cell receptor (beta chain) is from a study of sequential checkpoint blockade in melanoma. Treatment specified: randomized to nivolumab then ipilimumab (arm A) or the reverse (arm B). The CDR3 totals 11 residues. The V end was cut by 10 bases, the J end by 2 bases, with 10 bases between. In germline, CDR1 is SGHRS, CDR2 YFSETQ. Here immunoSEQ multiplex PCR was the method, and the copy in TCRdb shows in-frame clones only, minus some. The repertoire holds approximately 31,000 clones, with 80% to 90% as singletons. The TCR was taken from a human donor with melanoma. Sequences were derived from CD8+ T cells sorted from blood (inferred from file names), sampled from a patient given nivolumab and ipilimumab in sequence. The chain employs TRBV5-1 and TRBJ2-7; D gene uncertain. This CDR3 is CAAPTAYEQYF. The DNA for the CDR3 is TGCGCCGCCCCTACCGCCTACGAGCAGTACTTC.